The clone carrying this TCR beta chain was recorded many times. What it recognizes is unknown. This entry belongs to a study of T cells in Graves' hyperthyroidism and ophthalmopathy. General observations from the study: Expanded thyroid clonotypes (above 0.001) were mostly also found in blood. Model predictions of ophthalmopathy came a median around 7.1 months before onset.

In germline, CDR1 is KGHSH, CDR2 LQKENI. With 2 bases removed from V and 2 bases from J, the gap between germline ends came to 3 bases. This CDR3 contains 13 residues. Patients affected by ophthalmopathy presented a Clinical Activity Score of at least 3, a NOSPECS grade of at least 4, and disease duration below 3 months. PBMCs came from over 8.5 ml fresh peripheral blood. TCR beta CDR3 sequences were amplified from RNA transcripts. Using the HTBI primer set, a first-round RT-PCR was run on the TCR CDR3. TCRdb redid the calling of the multiplex PCR reads with MiXCR, one entry per CDR3 protein. The table shows hundreds of thousands of distinct CDR3 sequences, with 14% to 15% occurring only once.

V usage is TRBV18 and J usage is TRBJ2-2; D is uncertain. The source material was blood. The receptor was derived from a man aged 18 to 35 with Graves' ophthalmopathy. The chain's CDR3 is CASSPGNTGELFF. The DNA for the CDR3 is TGTGCCAGCTCACCAGGAAACACCGGGGAGCTGTTTTTT.